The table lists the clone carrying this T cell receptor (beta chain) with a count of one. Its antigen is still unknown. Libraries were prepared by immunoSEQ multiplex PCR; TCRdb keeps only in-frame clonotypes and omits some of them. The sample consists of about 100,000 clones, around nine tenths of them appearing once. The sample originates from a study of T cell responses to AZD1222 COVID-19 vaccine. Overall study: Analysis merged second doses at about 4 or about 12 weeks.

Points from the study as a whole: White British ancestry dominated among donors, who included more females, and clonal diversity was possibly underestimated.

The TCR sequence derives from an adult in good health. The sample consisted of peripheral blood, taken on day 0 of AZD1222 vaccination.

CDR3 nucleotide sequence: TGTGCCAGCAGCTTGGTGGGGGACCCGAGCCGGGAGACCCAGTACTTC. Translated, it gives CASSLVGDPSRETQYF. The gene calls are TRBV5-6 and TRBJ2-5; D may correspond to TRBD1 or TRBD2 (5 bases each). V shed 0 bases and J shed 5 bases, with 17 bases lying between them. Germline CDR1 and CDR2: SGHDT and YYEEEE. This CDR3 comprises 16 residues.